The rows below give T cell receptor beta chains drawn from one sample of a study of spatial heterogeneity in lung cancer. TCRdb re-called the 5' RACE reads with MiXCR, one entry per CDR3 protein. The sample gives some 39,000 distinct CDR3 sequences, 6.8% of which show up once; 43% is in the top ten. The sequenced sample was PBMCs, obtained at surgery. These receptors all come from a female donor with early-stage non-small cell lung cancer. The conserved cysteine and the conserved F or W are not part of the CDR3 here. D genes are given only for firm matches.

V gene: TRBV2; D gene: TRBD1; J gene: TRBJ2-3; CDR3 protein: ASSEDRDTDTQY
V gene: TRBV20-1; D gene: -; J gene: TRBJ1-4; CDR3 protein: SAALGGEDEKLF
V gene: TRBV7-6; D gene: -; J gene: TRBJ2-2; CDR3 protein: ASSLPGLTNTGELF
V gene: TRBV5-1; D gene: TRBD1; J gene: TRBJ2-6; CDR3 protein: ASSRGTGKLNVLT
V gene: TRBV6-5; D gene: -; J gene: TRBJ2-1; CDR3 protein: ASSRAYNEQF
V gene: TRBV18; D gene: -; J gene: TRBJ1-1; CDR3 protein: ASSPIQETEAF
V gene: TRBV4-1; D gene: TRBD2; J gene: TRBJ2-3; CDR3 protein: ASSQGTSGGALTDTQY
V gene: TRBV20-1; D gene: -; J gene: TRBJ2-5; CDR3 protein: SASRGSETQY
V gene: TRBV5-1; D gene: -; J gene: TRBJ2-5; CDR3 protein: ASSLAASEKTQY
V gene: TRBV4-3; D gene: TRBD1; J gene: TRBJ1-1; CDR3 protein: ASSRTTGVEAF
V gene: TRBV5-1; D gene: TRBD1; J gene: TRBJ2-2; CDR3 protein: ASSWDRGNTGELF
V gene: TRBV5-8; D gene: -; J gene: TRBJ1-6; CDR3 protein: ASSLSKFSFSPLH
V gene: TRBV3-1; D gene: -; J gene: TRBJ1-1; CDR3 protein: ASSQAGIGAF
V gene: TRBV9; D gene: TRBD1; J gene: TRBJ2-7; CDR3 protein: ASSVGQGRYEQY
V gene: TRBV28; D gene: -; J gene: TRBJ1-2; CDR3 protein: ASSPSWVYGYT
V gene: TRBV20-1; D gene: -; J gene: TRBJ2-4; CDR3 protein: SAMVGLAKNIQY
V gene: TRBV28; D gene: -; J gene: TRBJ2-7; CDR3 protein: ASSSQQTWTLYEQY
V gene: TRBV5-1; D gene: TRBD2; J gene: TRBJ2-5; CDR3 protein: ASSPSGVGYQETQY
V gene: TRBV3-1; D gene: -; J gene: TRBJ2-4; CDR3 protein: ASSQEGVVKAKNIQY
V gene: TRBV12-3/TRBV12-4; D gene: TRBD1; J gene: TRBJ2-5; CDR3 protein: ASSKMDRGETQY
V gene: TRBV2; D gene: -; J gene: TRBJ2-5; CDR3 protein: ASSGDWAGTQY
V gene: TRBV3-1; D gene: TRBD1; J gene: TRBJ1-4; CDR3 protein: ASSQPDRAWEKLF
V gene: TRBV5-1; D gene: -; J gene: TRBJ2-3; CDR3 protein: ASSIPTSRAAADTQY
V gene: TRBV2; D gene: -; J gene: TRBJ2-7; CDR3 protein: ASTLTPLDEQY
V gene: TRBV12-3/TRBV12-4; D gene: -; J gene: TRBJ1-5; CDR3 protein: ASSFGGYQPQH
V gene: TRBV7-9; D gene: TRBD2; J gene: TRBJ2-5; CDR3 protein: ASSYGTSLGTQY
V gene: TRBV10-2; D gene: -; J gene: TRBJ2-5; CDR3 protein: ASSNPETQY
V gene: TRBV27; D gene: TRBD2; J gene: TRBJ2-5; CDR3 protein: ASRKTMGGDQETQY
V gene: TRBV4-1; D gene: -; J gene: TRBJ1-3; CDR3 protein: ASSQDGGGNTIY
V gene: TRBV5-1; D gene: -; J gene: TRBJ2-7; CDR3 protein: ASSLQGSDYEQY
V gene: TRBV11-2; D gene: -; J gene: TRBJ2-3; CDR3 protein: ASSFSEDTQY
V gene: TRBV6-5; D gene: -; J gene: TRBJ1-1; CDR3 protein: ASSYSTAITMNTEAF
V gene: TRBV18; D gene: TRBD1; J gene: TRBJ1-1; CDR3 protein: ASSPTGGENEAF
V gene: TRBV6-5; D gene: -; J gene: TRBJ1-2; CDR3 protein: ASSRGTYGYT
V gene: TRBV3-1; D gene: TRBD2; J gene: TRBJ2-3; CDR3 protein: ASSQVGVLAGGPDTQY
V gene: TRBV29-1; D gene: -; J gene: TRBJ2-2; CDR3 protein: SVDRSNTGELF
V gene: TRBV28; D gene: TRBD1; J gene: TRBJ2-7; CDR3 protein: ASSGTGYEQY
V gene: TRBV5-4; D gene: -; J gene: TRBJ2-4; CDR3 protein: ASSLGGAVGSFIQY